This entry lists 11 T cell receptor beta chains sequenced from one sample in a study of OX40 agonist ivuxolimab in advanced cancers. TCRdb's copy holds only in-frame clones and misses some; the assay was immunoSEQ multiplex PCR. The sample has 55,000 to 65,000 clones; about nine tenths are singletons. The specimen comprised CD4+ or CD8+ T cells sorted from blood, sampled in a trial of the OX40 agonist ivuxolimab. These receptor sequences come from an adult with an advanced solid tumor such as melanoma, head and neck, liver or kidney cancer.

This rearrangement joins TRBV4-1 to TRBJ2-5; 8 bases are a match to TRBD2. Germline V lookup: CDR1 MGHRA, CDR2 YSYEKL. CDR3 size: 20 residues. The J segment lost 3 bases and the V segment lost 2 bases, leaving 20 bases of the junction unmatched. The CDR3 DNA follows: TGCGCCAGCAGCCAACCCAGCAGGGTAGCGGGACCTTCCCCGGAAGAGACCCAGTACTTC. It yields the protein CASSQPSRVAGPSPEETQYF.

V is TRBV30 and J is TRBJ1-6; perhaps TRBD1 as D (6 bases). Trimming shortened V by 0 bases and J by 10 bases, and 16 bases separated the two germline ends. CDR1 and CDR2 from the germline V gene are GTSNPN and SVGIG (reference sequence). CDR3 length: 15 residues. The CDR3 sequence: CAWSVLGGIGSPLHF. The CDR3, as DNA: TGTGCCTGGAGTGTACTGGGGGGCATCGGGTCACCCCTCCACTTT.

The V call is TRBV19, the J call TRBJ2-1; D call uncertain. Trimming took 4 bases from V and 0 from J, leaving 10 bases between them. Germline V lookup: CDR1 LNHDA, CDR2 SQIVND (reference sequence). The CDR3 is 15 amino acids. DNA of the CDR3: TGTGCCAGTAGTACATACGGAAGCTCCTACAATGAGCAGTTCTTC. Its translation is CASSTYGSSYNEQFF.

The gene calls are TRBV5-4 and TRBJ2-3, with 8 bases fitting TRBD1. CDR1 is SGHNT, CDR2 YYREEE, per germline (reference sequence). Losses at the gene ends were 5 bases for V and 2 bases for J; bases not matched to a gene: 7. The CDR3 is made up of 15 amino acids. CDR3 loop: CASSQDRVITDTQYF. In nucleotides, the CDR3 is TGTGCCAGCAGTCAGGACAGGGTTATCACAGATACGCAGTATTTT. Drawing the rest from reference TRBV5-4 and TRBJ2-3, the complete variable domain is ETGVTQSPTHLIKTRGQQVTLRCSSQSGHNTVSWYQQALGQGPQFIFQYYREEENGRGNFPPRFSGLQFPNYSSELNVNALELDDSALYLCASSQDRVITDTQYFGPGTRLTVL.

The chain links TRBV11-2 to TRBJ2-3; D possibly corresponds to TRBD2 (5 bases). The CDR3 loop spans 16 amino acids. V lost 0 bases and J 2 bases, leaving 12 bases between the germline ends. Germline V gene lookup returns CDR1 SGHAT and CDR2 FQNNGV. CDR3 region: CASSLDYRDDTDTQYF. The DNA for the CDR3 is TGTGCCAGCAGCTTAGATTATCGGGATGACACAGATACGCAGTATTTT.

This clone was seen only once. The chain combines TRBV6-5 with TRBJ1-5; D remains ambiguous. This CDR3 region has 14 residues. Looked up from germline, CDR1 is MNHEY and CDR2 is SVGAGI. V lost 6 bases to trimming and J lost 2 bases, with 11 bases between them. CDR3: CASSLTIGNQPQHF. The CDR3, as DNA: TGTGCCAGCAGCTTAACTATAGGCAATCAGCCCCAGCATTTT.

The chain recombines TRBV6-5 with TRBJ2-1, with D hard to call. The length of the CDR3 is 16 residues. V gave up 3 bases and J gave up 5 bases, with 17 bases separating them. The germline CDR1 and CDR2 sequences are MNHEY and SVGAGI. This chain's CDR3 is CASSYSLFPLNNEQFF. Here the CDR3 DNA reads TGTGCCAGCAGTTATAGCTTATTCCCCCTTAACAATGAGCAGTTCTTC.

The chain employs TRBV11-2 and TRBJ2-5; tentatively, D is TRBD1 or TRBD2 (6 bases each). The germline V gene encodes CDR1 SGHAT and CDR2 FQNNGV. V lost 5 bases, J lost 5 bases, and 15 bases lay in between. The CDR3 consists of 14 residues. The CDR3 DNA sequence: TGTGCCAGCAGCCCGGGGGCCCGAAAGGAGACCCAGTACTTC. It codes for CASSPGARKETQYF.

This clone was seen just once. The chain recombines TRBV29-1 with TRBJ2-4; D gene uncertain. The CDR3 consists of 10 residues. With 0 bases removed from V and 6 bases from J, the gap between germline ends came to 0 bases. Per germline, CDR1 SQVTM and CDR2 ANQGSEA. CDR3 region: CSVEENIQYF. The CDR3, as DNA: TGCAGCGTTGAAGAAAACATTCAGTACTTC.

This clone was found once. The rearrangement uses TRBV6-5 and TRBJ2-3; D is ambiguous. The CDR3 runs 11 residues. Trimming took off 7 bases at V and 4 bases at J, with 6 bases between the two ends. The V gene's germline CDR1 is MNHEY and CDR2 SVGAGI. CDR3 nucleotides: TGTGCCAGCACTTGGGCAGATACGCAGTATTTT. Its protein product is CASTWADTQYF.

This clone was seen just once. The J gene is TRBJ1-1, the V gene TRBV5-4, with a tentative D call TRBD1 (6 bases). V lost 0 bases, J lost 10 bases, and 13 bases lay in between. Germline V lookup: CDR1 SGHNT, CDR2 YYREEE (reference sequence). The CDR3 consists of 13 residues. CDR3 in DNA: TGTGCCAGCAGCTTGGAAGCCGGGACAAGAGCTTTCTTT. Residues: CASSLEAGTRAFF.